Many counts were recorded for the clone carrying this T cell receptor (beta chain). The sample comes from a study of neurological immune-mediated disorders. The V gene end was trimmed by 4 bases and the J gene end by 0 bases; junction bases not matched to a gene: 3. This CDR3 comprises 14 residues. Per germline, CDR1 SGHKS and CDR2 YYEKEE (reference sequence). TCRdb analysed the 5' RACE reads with MiXCR anew, one entry per CDR3 protein. The sample includes tens of thousands of distinct CDR3 sequences, more than 20% seen only once; the top ten take 23%. Sequencing used PBMCs. The chain employs TRBV5-5 and TRBJ2-7; 8 nucleotides match TRBD2. The receptor was isolated from a woman in her sixties or seventies in good health. In DNA, the CDR3 is TGTGCCAGCAGCCCCGGGGGGGGCTCCTACGAGCAGTACTTC. Amino acids: CASSPGGGSYEQYF.